A selection of T cell receptor beta chains follows, all from one sample in a study of OX40 agonist ivuxolimab in advanced cancers. Here immunoSEQ multiplex PCR was the method, and the copy in TCRdb shows in-frame clones only, minus some. The sample comprises around 110,000 clones, 93% of which are singletons, and about 0.14% rests with the top ten. The sequencing used CD4+ or CD8+ T cells sorted from blood, collected in a trial of the OX40 agonist ivuxolimab. All receptors come from an adult with an advanced solid tumor such as melanoma, head and neck, liver or kidney cancer. Each CDR3 is given with its conserved first and last residue. A D gene is named only where the DNA matches it firmly. Size is omitted from some rows. Given values are once, few, many or a class for expanded clones.

V,J,size,D,CDR3,DNA
TRBV4-1,TRBJ2-5,.,.,CASSLEEAYKDQYF,TGCGCCAGCAGCCTAGAAGAGGCTTACAAGGACCAGTACTTC
TRBV7-9,TRBJ2-1,.,TRBD2,CASSLTAGLAGGIEQFF,TGTGCCAGCAGCTTAACGGCAGGACTAGCGGGAGGAATCGAGCAGTTCTTC
TRBV15,TRBJ1-5,.,.,CATSSPADYSNQPQHF,TGTGCCACCAGCAGTCCGGCAGATTATAGCAATCAGCCCCAGCATTTT
TRBV6-6,TRBJ2-7,.,TRBD2,CASSYGVAGYSYEQYF,TGTGCCAGCAGTTATGGGGTAGCGGGCTACTCCTACGAGCAGTACTTC
TRBV4-3,TRBJ2-7,.,TRBD2,CASSIAGYSYEQYF,TGCGCCAGCAGTATAGCGGGGTACTCCTACGAGCAGTACTTC
TRBV28,TRBJ1-1,.,.,CASSLYNMNTEAFF,TGTGCCAGCAGTTTATACAACATGAACACTGAAGCTTTCTTT
TRBV27,TRBJ1-6,.,.,CASSSRGSSYNSPLHF,TGTGCCAGCAGCTCACGTGGGAGCTCCTATAATTCACCCCTCCACTTT
TRBV4-1,TRBJ2-1,.,TRBD2,CASRPGLAGGPIPIAEQFF,TGCGCCAGCAGACCCGGACTAGCGGGAGGGCCTATTCCCATTGCTGAGCAGTTCTTC
TRBV5-1,TRBJ1-1,.,.,CASSLEGRLNTEAFF,TGCGCCAGCAGTTTAGAGGGACGGTTGAACACTGAAGCTTTCTTT
TRBV7-3,TRBJ1-1,.,TRBD1,CASSLTTGVNTEAFF,TGTGCCAGCAGCTTAACGACAGGGGTGAACACTGAAGCTTTCTTT
TRBV5-6,TRBJ2-3,once,TRBD2,CASSLFTSGDPSTDTQYF,TGTGCCAGCAGCTTGTTTACTAGCGGAGACCCTAGCACAGATACGCAGTATTTT
TRBV19,TRBJ1-3,.,.,CASKKTAWDTIYF,TGTGCCAGTAAGAAGACAGCTTGGGACACCATATATTTT
TRBV28,TRBJ2-5,once,.,CASTPGVRGTQYF,TGTGCCAGCACCCCGGGGGTGCGTGGGACCCAGTACTTC
TRBV7-2,TRBJ2-3,.,.,CASSFSQGTDTQYF,TGTGCCAGCAGCTTCTCTCAGGGTACAGATACGCAGTATTTT
TRBV30,TRBJ1-1,.,.,CARSFVRQGEAFF,TGTGCCCGGAGTTTTGTTCGGCAGGGGGAAGCTTTCTTT
TRBV29-1,TRBJ1-5,.,TRBD1,CSVREGTGNQPQHF,TGCAGCGTTCGTGAAGGGACAGGTAATCAGCCCCAGCATTTT
TRBV2,TRBJ2-4,.,.,CASKSMGAGLIQYF,TGTGCCAGCAAATCCATGGGCGCCGGTCTCATTCAGTACTTC
TRBV5-8,TRBJ1-2,.,TRBD1,CASSLPGTEAIYGYTF,TGTGCCAGCAGCCTCCCAGGGACAGAAGCCATCTATGGCTACACCTTC
TRBV5-1,TRBJ1-1,few,.,CASSFNLRATEAFF,TGCGCCAGCAGCTTCAACCTAAGGGCCACTGAAGCTTTCTTT
TRBV7-3,TRBJ2-1,few,TRBD2,CASSPDSGGALREQFF,TGTGCCAGCAGCCCTGATAGCGGGGGGGCTTTGCGAGAGCAGTTCTTC
TRBV6-1,TRBJ1-5,.,.,CASRQREGINQPQHF,TGTGCCAGCAGACAAAGGGAGGGGATCAATCAGCCCCAGCATTTT
TRBV7-8,TRBJ2-3,.,TRBD2,CASSRTRAAGGDTQYF,TGTGCCAGCAGCCGGACTAGGGCTGCGGGTGGAGATACGCAGTATTTT